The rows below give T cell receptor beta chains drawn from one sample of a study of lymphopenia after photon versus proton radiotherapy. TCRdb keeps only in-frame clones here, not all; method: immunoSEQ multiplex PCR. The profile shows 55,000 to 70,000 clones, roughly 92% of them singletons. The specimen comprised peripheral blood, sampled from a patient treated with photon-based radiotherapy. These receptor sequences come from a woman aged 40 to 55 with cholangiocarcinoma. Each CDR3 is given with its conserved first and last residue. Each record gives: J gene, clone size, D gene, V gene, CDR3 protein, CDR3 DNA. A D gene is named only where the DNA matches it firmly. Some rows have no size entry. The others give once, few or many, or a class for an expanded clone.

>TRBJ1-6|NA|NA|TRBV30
CAWTRDNSPLHF
TGTGCCTGGACGAGGGATAATTCACCCCTCCACTTT
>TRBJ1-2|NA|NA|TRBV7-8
CASSVTGLLYGYTF
TGTGCCAGCAGCGTAACGGGACTGCTCTATGGCTACACCTTC
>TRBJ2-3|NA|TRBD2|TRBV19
CASRSLLAGVDTQYF
TGTGCCAGTAGGTCGTTGCTAGCGGGGGTTGATACGCAGTATTTT
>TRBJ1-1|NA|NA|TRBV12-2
CASRLPAGGAEAFF
TGTGCAAGTCGCCTCCCGGCAGGGGGGGCTGAAGCTTTCTTT
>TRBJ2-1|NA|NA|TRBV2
CASTNRDPRFF
TGTGCCAGCACCAACCGGGACCCCAGGTTCTTC
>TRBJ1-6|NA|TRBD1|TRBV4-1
CASSQDPHTGTGAGNSPLHF
TGCGCCAGCAGCCAAGATCCCCACACCGGGACAGGGGCGGGAAATTCACCCCTCCACTTT
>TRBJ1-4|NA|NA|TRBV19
CASMISPATNEKLFF
TGTGCCAGTATGATCTCTCCTGCAACTAATGAAAAACTGTTTTTT
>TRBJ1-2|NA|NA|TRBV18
CASSPTQTNYGYTF
TGTGCCAGCTCACCGACGCAGACTAACTATGGCTACACCTTC
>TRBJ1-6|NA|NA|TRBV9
CASSPGGENSPLHF
TGTGCCAGCAGCCCCGGGGGGGAGAATTCACCCCTCCACTTT
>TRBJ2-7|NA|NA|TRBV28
CASTEDLGTPQQYF
TGTGCCAGCACCGAGGATTTGGGGACACCACAGCAGTACTTC
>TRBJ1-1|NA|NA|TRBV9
CASSVGKGTEAFF
TGTGCCAGCAGCGTTGGTAAAGGAACTGAAGCTTTCTTT
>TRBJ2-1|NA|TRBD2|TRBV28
CASSTLAGGKVNEQFF
TGTGCCAGCAGTACCTTGGCGGGAGGGAAGGTCAATGAGCAGTTCTTC
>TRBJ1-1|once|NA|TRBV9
CASSPVAPRKPPVTEAFF
TGTGCCAGCAGCCCCGTCGCCCCCCGGAAACCTCCGGTCACTGAAGCTTTCTTT
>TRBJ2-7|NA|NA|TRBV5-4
CASHGQGGGEQYF
TGTGCCAGCCACGGACAGGGAGGGGGCGAGCAGTACTTC
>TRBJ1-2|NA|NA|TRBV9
CASSVAAQGVGYTF
TGTGCCAGCAGCGTAGCGGCACAGGGAGTTGGCTACACCTTC
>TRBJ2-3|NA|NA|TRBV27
CASSYLSADTQYF
TGTGCCAGCAGTTACCTGTCGGCTGATACGCAGTATTTT
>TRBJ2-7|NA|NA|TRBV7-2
CASSAGGYEQYF
TGTGCCAGCAGCGCCGGGGGTTACGAGCAGTACTTC
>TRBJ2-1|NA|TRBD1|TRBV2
CASSRDRGSYNEQFF
TGTGCCAGCAGTAGGGACAGGGGCTCCTACAATGAGCAGTTCTTC
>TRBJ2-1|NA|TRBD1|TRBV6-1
CASSVGDRVLNEQFF
TGTGCCAGCAGTGTCGGGGACAGGGTCCTCAATGAGCAGTTCTTC
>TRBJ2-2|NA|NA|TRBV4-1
CASSHPVVALTYTGELFF
TGCGCCAGCAGCCACCCCGTGGTAGCCTTAACTTACACCGGGGAGCTGTTTTTT
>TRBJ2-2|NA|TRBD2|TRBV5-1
CASSRGGSNTGELFF
TGCGCCAGCAGCCGCGGGGGGTCGAACACCGGGGAGCTGTTTTTT
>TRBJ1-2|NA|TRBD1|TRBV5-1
CASNNGGGTVKGYTF
TGCGCCAGCAACAACGGAGGTGGGACAGTTAAGGGCTACACCTTC
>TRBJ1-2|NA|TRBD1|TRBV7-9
CASSLPTGENYGYTF
TGTGCCAGCAGCTTACCAACAGGGGAGAACTATGGCTACACCTTC
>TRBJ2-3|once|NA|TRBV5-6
CASSLVVTGSSDTQYF
TGTGCCAGCAGCTTGGTTGTGACAGGTTCTTCAGATACGCAGTATTTT
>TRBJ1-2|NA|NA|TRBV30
CAWGAGPLSGYTF
TGTGCCTGGGGGGCAGGCCCGCTGAGTGGCTACACCTTC
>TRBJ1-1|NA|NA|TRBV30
CAWSVLGQGNTEAFF
TGTGCCTGGAGTGTACTGGGTCAGGGGAACACTGAAGCTTTCTTT
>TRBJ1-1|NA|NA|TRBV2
CACRFADRTEAFF
TGTGCCTGCAGGTTTGCAGATAGGACTGAAGCTTTCTTT
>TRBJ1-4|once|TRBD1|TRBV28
CASSLAPGGTNEKLFF
TGTGCCAGCAGTTTAGCCCCAGGGGGAACTAATGAAAAACTGTTTTTT
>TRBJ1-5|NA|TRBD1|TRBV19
CASSLTGGTQPQHF
TGTGCCAGTAGTTTGACAGGGGGAACTCAGCCCCAGCATTTT
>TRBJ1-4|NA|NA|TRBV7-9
CASSSTLRREGEKLFF
TGTGCCAGCAGCTCGACACTCAGGAGGGAAGGTGAAAAACTGTTTTTT
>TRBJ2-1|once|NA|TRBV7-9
CASSLAQENEQFF
TGTGCCAGCAGCTTAGCGCAAGAAAATGAGCAGTTCTTC
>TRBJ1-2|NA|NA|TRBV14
CASSQTEGHGYGYTF
TGTGCCAGCAGCCAAACGGAGGGGCACGGCTATGGCTACACCTTC
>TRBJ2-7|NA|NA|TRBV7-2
CASSSTSWYEQYF
TGTGCCAGCAGCTCGACTAGTTGGTACGAGCAGTACTTC
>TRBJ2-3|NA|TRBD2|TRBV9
CASSGAGAGGADTQYF
TGTGCCAGCAGCGGCGCGGGAGCGGGGGGAGCAGATACGCAGTATTTT
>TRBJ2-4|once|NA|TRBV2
CASSPQRNIQYF
TGTGCCAGCAGTCCCCAGCGAAACATTCAGTACTTC
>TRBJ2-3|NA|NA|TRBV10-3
CAISRTEAKDTQYF
TGTGCCATCAGTCGGACTGAAGCAAAGGATACGCAGTATTTT
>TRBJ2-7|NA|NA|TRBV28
CASSLATGWNEQYF
TGTGCCAGCAGTTTAGCTACAGGGTGGAACGAGCAGTACTTC
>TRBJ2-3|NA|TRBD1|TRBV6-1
CASKEGQGTDTQYF
TGTGCCAGCAAGGAGGGACAGGGCACAGATACGCAGTATTTT
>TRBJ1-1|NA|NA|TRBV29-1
CSVDRDTEAFF
TGCAGCGTTGATAGGGACACTGAAGCTTTCTTT
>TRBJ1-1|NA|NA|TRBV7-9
CASKAWSTEAFF
TGTGCCAGCAAAGCATGGAGCACTGAAGCTTTCTTT
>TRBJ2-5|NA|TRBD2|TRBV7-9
CASRGQGGTETQYF
TGTGCCAGCAGAGGTCAGGGAGGGACGGAGACCCAGTACTTC
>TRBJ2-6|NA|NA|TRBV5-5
CASSLGESSGANVLTF
TGTGCCAGCAGCTTGGGTGAAAGCTCTGGGGCCAACGTCCTGACTTTC
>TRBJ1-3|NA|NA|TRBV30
CAWSADSRGNTIYF
TGTGCCTGGAGTGCGGACAGCCGAGGAAACACCATATATTTT
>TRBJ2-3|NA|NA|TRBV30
CAWSVTWGTDTQYF
TGTGCCTGGAGTGTTACGTGGGGAACAGATACGCAGTATTTT
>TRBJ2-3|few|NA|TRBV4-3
CASSQHSLDTQYF
TGCGCCAGCAGCCAACACTCCTTAGATACGCAGTATTTT